Described below is a single TCR beta chain sequence and its context. Researchers sorted participants into cohorts using their self-reported clinical history. V lost 3 bases and J lost 8, with 21 bases in between. Germline values: CDR1 SGDLS, CDR2 YYNGEE. The CDR3 runs to 15 residues. Authors' methods: Nucleated cell counts were estimated from reference gene primer amplification. TCRdb keeps only in-frame clones here, not all; method: immunoSEQ multiplex PCR. V, J and clone size reflect that table, while D and trimming were determined from the DNA. The data contain some 270,000 clones, more than 85% of them seen just once; the ten biggest clones take up approximately 3%. The record originates from a study of blood T cell repertoires in COVID-19. The overall study: In each case, the material was cDNA or gDNA derived from T cells, B-cell-depleted T cells, or PBMCs.

The specimen was PBMCs or T cells enriched from blood (not recorded which). The rearrangement uses TRBV9 and TRBJ2-7; TRBD1 might be the D (6 bases). The TCR was taken from a man aged 40-50 years who had been exposed to COVID-19. CDR3 residues: CASSETGTSTEKQYF. The CDR3, as DNA: TGTGCCAGCAGCGAGACTGGGACAAGTACTGAAAAGCAGTACTTC.